Listed below are T cell receptor beta chains from one sample, sequenced in a study of regulatory T cells in long-lasting Graves disease. TCRdb itself ran the multiplex PCR reads through MiXCR, one entry per CDR3 protein. Of 400,000 to 500,000 distinct CDR3 sequences listed, roughly a fifth are singletons. This sample comprised peripheral blood mononuclear cells (PBMCs), obtained when the disease was refractory, from a patient treated with antithyroid drugs. The receptors stem from a female donor with Graves disease. The CDR3 runs from the conserved cysteine through the conserved F or W. A D gene is named only where the DNA matches it firmly. Not all rows give a size; the values are once, few, many and, for expanded clones, a class.

D gene: -
V gene: TRBV19
clone size: -
J gene: TRBJ2-7
CDR3 protein: CASSWTRGPYEQYF
CDR3 DNA: TGTGCCAGTAGTTGGACTCGGGGTCCCTACGAGCAGTACTTC

D gene: -
V gene: TRBV7-9
clone size: -
J gene: TRBJ2-2
CDR3 protein: CASFTGELFF
CDR3 DNA: TGTGCCAGCTTCACCGGGGAGCTGTTTTTT

D gene: TRBD1
V gene: TRBV19
clone size: -
J gene: TRBJ1-5
CDR3 protein: CASSLGQGAWPQHF
CDR3 DNA: TGTGCCAGTAGTTTAGGACAGGGGGCTTGGCCCCAGCATTTT

D gene: -
V gene: TRBV7-2
clone size: few
J gene: TRBJ2-2
CDR3 protein: CASSLRPNGGELFF
CDR3 DNA: TGTGCCAGCAGCTTAAGACCAAACGGCGGGGAGCTGTTTTTT

D gene: -
V gene: TRBV6-1
clone size: many
J gene: TRBJ2-7
CDR3 protein: CASTSRNYEQYF
CDR3 DNA: TGTGCCAGCACCTCGCGGAACTACGAGCAGTACTTC

D gene: TRBD1
V gene: TRBV6-4
clone size: few
J gene: TRBJ1-6
CDR3 protein: CASSPGQGTSPLHF
CDR3 DNA: TGTGCCAGCAGTCCGGGACAGGGGACCTCGCCCCTCCACTTT

D gene: -
V gene: TRBV9
clone size: once
J gene: TRBJ2-1
CDR3 protein: CASSGLRASMYYEQFF
CDR3 DNA: TGTGCCAGCAGCGGGCTTAGGGCTAGCATGTATTATGAGCAGTTCTTC

D gene: TRBD2
V gene: TRBV7-9
clone size: -
J gene: TRBJ2-2
CDR3 protein: CAPGGAGTGELFF
CDR3 DNA: TGTGCCCCGGGGGGGGCCGGAACCGGGGAGCTGTTTTTT

D gene: -
V gene: TRBV28
clone size: many
J gene: TRBJ2-5
CDR3 protein: CASSPHHQETQYF
CDR3 DNA: TGTGCCAGCAGTCCCCACCACCAAGAGACCCAGTACTTC

D gene: -
V gene: TRBV28
clone size: many
J gene: TRBJ1-6
CDR3 protein: CASNTGNRTPLHF
CDR3 DNA: TGTGCCAGCAATACAGGGAATCGGACACCCCTCCACTTT

D gene: -
V gene: TRBV3-1
clone size: few
J gene: TRBJ1-5
CDR3 protein: CASSQETGNQPQHF
CDR3 DNA: TGTGCCAGCAGCCAAGAAACAGGGAATCAGCCCCAGCATTTT

D gene: -
V gene: TRBV28
clone size: many
J gene: TRBJ1-6
CDR3 protein: CASSPTDGISPLHF
CDR3 DNA: TGTGCCAGCAGTCCGACAGATGGGATTTCACCCCTCCACTTT

D gene: TRBD2
V gene: TRBV7-9
clone size: -
J gene: TRBJ2-3
CDR3 protein: CASSSGLAADTQYF
CDR3 DNA: TGTGCCAGCAGCTCTGGACTAGCGGCAGATACGCAGTATTTT

D gene: TRBD2
V gene: TRBV2
clone size: many
J gene: TRBJ2-2
CDR3 protein: CASRGVAGVGTGELFF
CDR3 DNA: TGTGCCAGCAGGGGGGTAGCGGGAGTAGGTACCGGGGAGCTGTTTTTT

D gene: -
V gene: TRBV2
clone size: many
J gene: TRBJ2-7
CDR3 protein: CASTSSPYEQYF
CDR3 DNA: TGTGCCAGCACTAGCAGTCCCTACGAGCAGTACTTC

D gene: TRBD2
V gene: TRBV20-1
clone size: few
J gene: TRBJ2-7
CDR3 protein: CSALQSGKASYEQYF
CDR3 DNA: TGCAGTGCTCTCCAGAGCGGGAAGGCCTCCTACGAGCAGTACTTC

D gene: -
V gene: TRBV2
clone size: few
J gene: TRBJ1-5
CDR3 protein: CASAPGRDNQPQHF
CDR3 DNA: TGTGCCAGCGCACCCGGGAGGGACAATCAGCCCCAGCATTTT